This entry lists 4 T cell receptor beta chains sequenced from one sample in a study of neurological immune-mediated disorders. The time point here: longitudinal time-point 2. MiXCR, applied by TCRdb to the 5' RACE reads, yields one record per CDR3 protein. The sample carries tens of thousands of distinct CDR3 sequences, 13% recorded once. Sequenced sample: PBMCs. The receptors stem from a female donor with HTLV-1-associated myelopathy (HAM/TSP).

This clonotype was seen at least ten times. The rearrangement joins TRBV27 to TRBJ2-7; 7 bases line up with TRBD1. CDR1 and CDR2 from the germline V gene are MNHEY and SMNVEV (reference sequence). The CDR3 covers 15 residues. With V trimmed by 3 bases and J by 2 bases, 7 bases remained unmatched. The CDR3 protein is CASSFAGGHPYEQYF. The CDR3 nucleotides are TGTGCCAGCAGTTTTGCAGGGGGTCACCCCTACGAGCAGTACTTC.

Concerning this clonotype: This may arise from a read error, as a much more abundant clone is one base away. The V call is TRBV12-3 or TRBV12-4, the J call TRBJ2-2; D unresolved. V gave up 6 bases and J gave up 6 bases, with 20 bases separating them. The CDR3 contains 16 residues. CDR3 residues: CASRFWSGSGSGELFF. CDR3 nucleotides: TGTGCCAGCAGATTCTGGTCCGGCAGTGGTTCCGGGGAGCTGTTTTTT.

The sample holds many counts of this clonotype. The chain links TRBV5-1 to TRBJ1-1; D remains unclear. V lost 5 bases, J lost 0 bases, and 14 bases lay in between. The length of the CDR3 is 15 residues. CDR1 and CDR2 from the germline V gene are SGHRS and YFSETQ. This chain's CDR3 is CASRPGSLMNTEAFF. In DNA form, the CDR3 reads TGCGCCAGCAGACCCGGAAGCCTAATGAACACTGAAGCTTTCTTT.

This clonotype was found many times. The rearrangement joins TRBV7-2 to TRBJ2-2; D is possibly TRBD1 or TRBD2 (5 bases each). V lost 1 base and J lost 4, with 10 bases in between. Germline loops: CDR1 SGHTA, CDR2 FQGNSA. The CDR3 totals 15 residues. The CDR3 reads CASSLVSGSTGELFF. In DNA form, the CDR3 reads TGTGCCAGCAGCTTAGTGTCAGGGAGCACCGGGGAGCTGTTTTTT.